The 19 T cell receptor beta chains below come from one sample, sequenced in a study of breast tumors, draining lymph nodes, adjacent tissues. The lymph nodes were axillary draining lymph nodes from breast cancer patients. TCRdb re-analysed the multiplex PCR reads in MiXCR, keeping a single row per CDR3 protein. Of under 150,000 distinct CDR3 sequences listed, nearly 20% are singletons. Sequenced: axillary lymph node tissue. These receptors were obtained from a female donor with breast cancer. Some clones in this sample may be carry-over from other donors' samples.

The sample holds a few counts of this clonotype. The chain has TRBV6-2 or TRBV6-3 and TRBJ2-5, with D possibly TRBD2 on 5 matching bases. Deletions cut 7 bases from V and 4 bases from J, with 22 bases between. Germline V CDR1 and CDR2: MNHEY, SVGEGT. The CDR3 runs 16 residues. In DNA, the CDR3 is TGTGCCAGCAAAGAAACCCCGAGCGGCCTCCCAGAGACCCAGTACTTC. This gives the protein CASKETPSGLPETQYF.

This clonotype was observed at least ten times. The chain is built from TRBV3-1 and TRBJ2-7; TRBD2 aligns across 7 bases. With V trimmed by 4 bases and J by 1 base, 4 bases remained unmatched. The CDR3 loop spans 14 amino acids. CDR1 is LGHDT and CDR2 is YNNKEL in the germline V gene (reference sequence). The chain's CDR3 is CASSPSGLSYEQYF. The DNA for the CDR3 is TGTGCCAGCAGCCCCTCGGGACTATCCTACGAGCAGTACTTC.

This clonotype was counted many times. CDR3 bases: TGTGCCAGCAGCTTAGCTTATGCTACGGGGGGGCACTCCTACGAGCAGTACTTC. It is translated as CASSLAYATGGHSYEQYF. The chain is built from TRBV11-2 and TRBJ2-7; TRBD2 matches at 8 bases. The V and J ends lost 1 base and 0 bases, in that order; junction bases with no gene match: 11. This CDR3 contains 18 residues. Germline values: CDR1 SGHAT, CDR2 FQNNGV.

The CDR3 DNA reads TGTGCCAGCAGCTTAGCGACGGGCCACTACGAGCAGTACTTC. It specifies CASSLATGHYEQYF. The chain combines TRBV7-2 with TRBJ2-7; D remains unclear. V lost 0 bases, J lost 3 bases, and 9 bases lay in between. The CDR3 covers 14 residues. Per germline, CDR1 SGHTA and CDR2 FQGNSA.

In this sample, this clonotype turned up a few times. A much larger clone differs from this one at a single base, so this may be a read error. The V gene is TRBV20-1, the J gene TRBJ2-7, with D unclear. The germline gives CDR1 DFQATT, CDR2 SNEGSKA (reference sequence). V was clipped by 7 bases and J by 2 bases, with 9 bases between them. This CDR3 is 11 amino acids long. This chain's CDR3 is CSVGPAYEQYF. The CDR3 DNA is TGCAGTGTCGGACCCGCCTACGAGCAGTACTTC.

In this sample, this clonotype turned up many times. The chain employs TRBV5-1 and TRBJ2-5; D unresolved. The germline CDR1 and CDR2 sequences are SGHRS and YFSETQ. Trimming cost V 1 base and J 5 bases, with 6 bases left between them. This CDR3 comprises 12 residues. As DNA, the CDR3 is TGCGCCAGCAGCTTGAATGAGGAGACCCAGTACTTC. This codes for CASSLNEETQYF.

With regard to this clonotype: A much larger clone sits a single nucleotide away, making a read error possible. CDR3 amino acids: CASSLVQDDEQLF. DNA for the CDR3: TGTGCCAGCAGCTTAGTTCAGGACGACGAGCAGCTCTTC. The chain carries TRBV7-9 and TRBJ2-1; D unresolved. This CDR3 has 13 residues. In germline, CDR1 is SEHNR, CDR2 FQNEAQ (reference sequence).

At least ten counts were recorded for this clonotype. The chain couples TRBV7-9 to TRBJ2-5; unclear D gene. Per the germline V gene, CDR1 is SEHNR and CDR2 is FQNEAQ (reference sequence). This CDR3 spans 13 amino acids. V lost 3 bases and J 2 bases, leaving 7 bases between the germline ends. This CDR3 reads CASSFDDQETQYF. For the CDR3, the DNA is TGTGCCAGCAGCTTCGATGATCAAGAGACCCAGTACTTC.

To note about this clonotype: A much larger clone differs by one base, so this may be a read error. V is TRBV20-1 and J is TRBJ1-2, with TRBD1 matching over 9 bases. Germline loops: CDR1 DFQATT, CDR2 SNEGSKA (reference sequence). The CDR3 spans 12 residues. The CDR3 sequence: CSANRGPDGYAF. The CDR3 nucleotides are TGCAGTGCTAACAGGGGGCCGGATGGCTACGCCTTC.

This clonotype was seen repeatedly, ten times or more. V gene TRBV5-1 combines with J gene TRBJ2-5, with 9 positions matching TRBD2. Germline V gene lookup returns CDR1 SGHRS and CDR2 YFSETQ. Trimming cost V 0 bases and J 1 base; bases outside gene matches: 4. The CDR3 length is 16 residues. CDR3 sequence reads: CASSLGWRGGQETQYF. In nucleotides, the CDR3 is TGCGCCAGCAGCTTGGGCTGGCGGGGGGGCCAAGAGACCCAGTACTTC.

This clonotype occurred a few times. V and J are TRBV18 and TRBJ2-7; a weak D match, TRBD1 (6 bases). The germline CDR1 and CDR2 sequences are KGHSH and LQKENI. The CDR3 has 14 amino acids. The V end lost 0 bases, the J end lost 2 bases, and 8 bases lay between the germline ends. The CDR3 nucleotides are TGTGCCAGCTCACCACCGACAGGCCCCTACGAGCAGTACTTC. It yields the protein CASSPPTGPYEQYF.

This clonotype was found many times. This sequence joins TRBV5-1 and TRBJ1-4; TRBD1 agrees at 9 bases. Germline V gene lookup returns CDR1 SGHRS and CDR2 YFSETQ. The CDR3 spans 15 residues. With 4 bases clipped from V and 6 bases from J, the junction kept 7 bases outside the gene matches. CDR3 amino acids: CASSLQGARDEKLFF. CDR3 DNA sequence: TGCGCCAGCAGCCTACAGGGGGCTAGGGATGAAAAACTGTTTTTT.

As concerns this clonotype: Since a much larger clone is just one base distant, this may be a read error. This chain connects TRBV20-1 to TRBJ2-3; D call uncertain. Germline values: CDR1 DFQATT, CDR2 SNEGSKA (reference sequence). This CDR3 has 10 residues. The CDR3, as DNA: TGCAGTGCTAAAACAGATACGCGGTATTTT. Translating it yields CSAKTDTRYF.

This clonotype was seen many times. V is TRBV11-2 and J is TRBJ2-1; 14 bases match TRBD2. The CDR3 contains 15 residues. With V trimmed by 6 bases and J by 6 bases, 4 bases remained unmatched. Germline CDR1 and CDR2: SGHAT and FQNNGV. CDR3 bases: TGTGCCAGCAGGCGACTAGCGGGAGGGACCAATGAGCAGTTCTTC. Encoded protein: CASRRLAGGTNEQFF.

This clonotype was seen at least ten times. V usage is TRBV7-8 and J usage is TRBJ2-1; D might be TRBD1 (6 bases). V gave up 5 bases and J gave up 4 bases, with 18 bases separating them. Germline V CDR1 and CDR2: SGHVS, FQNEAQ. The CDR3 contains 16 residues. CDR3 loop: CASSHRPQGEYNEQFF. CDR3 coding DNA: TGTGCCAGCAGCCATCGGCCACAGGGTGAATACAATGAGCAGTTCTTC.

This clonotype has at least ten counts. V gene TRBV9 combines with J gene TRBJ2-5; 8 positions agree with TRBD2. The V and J ends lost 0 bases and 2 bases, in that order; junction bases with no gene match: 3. CDR3 size: 15 residues. The germline V gene encodes CDR1 SGDLS and CDR2 YYNGEE. DNA for the CDR3: TGTGCCAGCAGCGTAGTTGCTAGCGGGCAAGAGACCCAGTACTTC. As protein: CASSVVASGQETQYF.

J is TRBJ2-7 and V is TRBV7-8; 13 nucleotides match TRBD2. The CDR3 loop spans 14 amino acids. The trim removed 2 bases at V and 9 bases at J, leaving 4 bases unmatched. Germline CDR1 is SGHVS and CDR2 is FQNEAQ. CDR3 in amino acids: CASSLTSGRGVQYF. The CDR3, as DNA: TGTGCCAGCAGCTTAACTAGCGGGAGGGGGGTGCAGTACTTC.

This clonotype was detected a few times. The genes are TRBV5-1 and TRBJ1-4; D gene unclear. The CDR3 is made up of 13 amino acids. Per the germline V gene, CDR1 is SGHRS and CDR2 is YFSETQ. Trimming stripped 4 bases from V and 5 bases from J, with 9 bases between. Here the CDR3 reads CASSPWVNEKLFF. CDR3 nucleotides: TGCGCCAGCAGCCCATGGGTAAATGAAAAACTGTTTTTT. The full variable domain, completed using reference TRBV5-1 and TRBJ1-4, is KAGVTQTPRYLIKTRGQQVTLSCSPISGHRSVSWYQQTPGQGLQFLFEYFSETQRNKGNFPGRFSGRQFSNSRSEMNVSTLELGDSALYLCASSPWVNEKLFFGSGTQLSVL.

This clonotype came up a few times. V gene TRBV25-1 combines with J gene TRBJ2-5; a weak D match, TRBD2 (5 bases). The length of the CDR3 is 14 residues. Trimming pared 5 bases from V and 0 bases from J, leaving 10 bases between. Germline CDR1 is MGHDK and CDR2 is SYGVNS. This CDR3 reads CASSKGRDQETQYF. The CDR3, as DNA: TGTGCCAGCAGTAAAGGGAGAGACCAAGAGACCCAGTACTTC.